These T cell receptor beta chains were read from a single sample in a study of Ad26.COV2.S vaccination and SARS-CoV-2 variants. TCRdb's table, derived via immunoSEQ multiplex PCR, lists solely in-frame clones and lacks some. The sample lists roughly 320,000 clones, 85% to 90% seen once, with roughly 2.1% in the top ten. The starting material was peripheral blood, obtained in a trial of Ad26.COV2.S vaccine versus placebo. The receptors were sampled from a person aged 18-65 years who received the Ad26.COV2.S COVID-19 vaccine or a placebo. Both conserved end residues are part of each CDR3. The D gene is left open where the match is weak. For some rows the clone size is stated as once, few or many, or as a class when expanded; others skip it.

d_gene	v_gene	j_gene	abundance	CDR3nt	CDR3aa
.	TRBV21-1	TRBJ2-7	.	TGTGCCAGCAGCCAAAAGGTAGGGGGCGCTTCCTACGAGCAGTACTTC	CASSQKVGGASYEQYF
TRBD1	TRBV7-2	TRBJ1-1	.	TGTGCCAGCAGCCCAGACCGAACGGACAGGGTCGGGTGGAGGACTGAAGCTTTCTTT	CASSPDRTDRVGWRTEAFF
.	TRBV5-1	TRBJ2-1	.	TGCGCCAGCAGACGCGACTACAATGAGCAGTTCTTC	CASRRDYNEQFF
.	TRBV5-8	TRBJ1-2	.	TGTGCCAGCAGCTTGGGCCTAAATAACTATGGCTACACCTTC	CASSLGLNNYGYTF
.	TRBV19	TRBJ1-5	.	TGTGCCAGTAGTATAGTAATCCAGGGGCATCAGCCCCAGCATTTT	CASSIVIQGHQPQHF
.	TRBV5-1	TRBJ1-5	once	TGCGCCAGCAGCTTGGGGGCCCTTGGGAATCAGCCCCAGCATTTT	CASSLGALGNQPQHF
.	TRBV11-3	TRBJ1-1	.	TGTGCCAGCAGCTTTTCGACGACCACTGAAGCTTTCTTT	CASSFSTTTEAFF
.	TRBV9	TRBJ2-5	.	TGTGCCAGCAGCGTCGGGGGACAAGAGACCCAGTACTTC	CASSVGGQETQYF
.	TRBV23-1	TRBJ1-4	.	TGCGCCCCAACCCGCGGAGGGTCCATGCTTTTT	CAPTRGGSMLF
TRBD1	TRBV19	TRBJ1-3	.	TGTGCCAGTAGTTCGACAGGGACAAGCCCTGGAAACACCATATATTTT	CASSSTGTSPGNTIYF
.	TRBV7-9	TRBJ1-1	few	TGTGCCAGCAGCTTTTCCAGGGACACTGAAGCTTTCTTT	CASSFSRDTEAFF
.	TRBV6-6	TRBJ2-7	.	TGTGCCAGCAGTCCCTGGGGAGGGGGGGACGAGCAGTACTTC	CASSPWGGGDEQYF
.	TRBV18	TRBJ1-3	.	TGTGCCAGCTCCCTTCCGGTGATTTCTGGAAACACCATATATTTT	CASSLPVISGNTIYF
.	TRBV30	TRBJ1-1	.	TGTGCCTGGAGTCGGCAGGGGAACACTGAAGCTTTCTTT	CAWSRQGNTEAFF
TRBD1	TRBV30	TRBJ1-3	.	TGTGCCTGGACCCTCGGGACAGGGACGTCTGGAAACACCATATATTTT	CAWTLGTGTSGNTIYF
.	TRBV5-6	TRBJ1-2	.	TGTGCCAGCAGCTTGGGACAGAACAACTATGGCTACACCTTC	CASSLGQNNYGYTF
TRBD1	TRBV11-3	TRBJ1-2	.	TGTGCCAGCAGCCTCCTCCCGGGACAGGGGGATGGGGTCTATGGCTACACCTTC	CASSLLPGQGDGVYGYTF
.	TRBV6-1	TRBJ1-4	.	TGTGCCAGCAGTGAACAGCCAATTTGGTCAACTAATGAAAAACTGTTTTTT	CASSEQPIWSTNEKLFF
.	TRBV9	TRBJ1-1	.	TGTGCCAGCAGCCCTCACGCGACAGCACTTGAGTACACTGAAGCTTTCTTT	CASSPHATALEYTEAFF
.	TRBV4-3	TRBJ1-5	.	TGCGCCAGCAGCCAGAAGGTCGTGGTCCGGCCCCTCGATCAGCCCCAGCATTTT	CASSQKVVVRPLDQPQHF
.	TRBV19	TRBJ1-6	few	TGTGCCAGTAGTATAAATCAGGGTTATTCACCCCTCCACTTT	CASSINQGYSPLHF
.	TRBV7-9	TRBJ2-2	.	TGTGCCAGCAGCAAGAACACCGGGGAGCTGTTTTTT	CASSKNTGELFF
.	TRBV7-9	TRBJ2-6	.	TGTGCCAGCAGACAAGAGTTGAGGAACTCTGGGGCCAACGTCCTGACTTTC	CASRQELRNSGANVLTF